This T cell receptor (beta chain) is drawn from a study of control samples from healthy donors and cancer patients (dated by TCRdb to 2018 to 2020). Library creation used the immunoSEQ multiplex PCR assay. Not all clones reach the TCRdb copy of this immuneACCESS table, which keeps in-frame sequences only. Checked studies attribute under half of the gap to unresolved V genes and leave the rest unexplained. A total of about 110,000 clones appear in this sample, almost 85% of them only once. Together, the top ten hold under 8.5% of the sample. Concerning this clone itself: Its antigen is still unknown. Per-base quality was not reported, and no clone a single base away is much larger than it.

As encoded in the germline V gene, CDR1 is LGHNA while CDR2 is YNFKEQ. V is shortened by 8 bases, J by 2 bases, and the region joining them spans 10 bases. The CDR3 runs 13 amino acids, cysteine and phenylalanine included. Only the CDR3 DNA stays, 39 bases, in frame from base 1. This sequence uses TRBV4-2 and TRBJ1-5; too little of a D gene remains to name it. The sequence was obtained from a man between 18 and 35 years old in good health. Sequenced material: blood. The DNA reads TGTGCCAGCGCCTTCGGGGGCAATCAGCCCCAGCATTTT. Its protein product is CASAFGGNQPQHF.